Listed below are T cell receptor beta chains from one sample, sequenced in a study of cytomegalovirus exposure and HLA in healthy donors. Clones were read by immunoSEQ multiplex PCR, and TCRdb kept only the in-frame ones, dropping some. The sample records about 89,000 clones, approximately 76% being singletons. The sequenced sample was PBMCs. Every receptor here comes from a male donor in good health and CMV-seronegative. Each CDR3 is given with its conserved first and last residue.

v_call cdr3_length cdr3_aa
TRBV5-4 12 CASSLERGEQYF
TRBV29-1 14 CSVAGDRDTDTQYF
TRBV19 12 CASRTGAREAFF
TRBV9 14 CASSPDRVNEKLFF
TRBV6-1 14 CASSEASVVETQYF
TRBV6-1 16 CASSEGIGQGYSPLHF
TRBV9 13 CASGRGAGETQYF
TRBV5-6 14 CASSSRGAWGEQYF
TRBV6-1 15 CASSEVGGAHEKLFF
TRBV18 18 CASSPEQGILSGANVLTF
TRBV4-1 15 CASSQVGGSTGELFF
TRBV11-2 15 CASSPRRDRAYEQYF
TRBV27 17 CASSPTPGQVNTGELFF
TRBV5-1 15 CASSLDTNSNQPQHF
TRBV5-6 12 CASSFLGYEQYF
TRBV19 16 CASSSWDSGLNTEAFF
TRBV10-1 14 CASSVGLSGNTIYF
TRBV2 14 CASSEQPGLETQYF
TRBV5-1 13 CASRLTGNYEQYF
TRBV10-1 16 CASETDRLSSTDTQYF
TRBV7-2 14 CASSYDRWELEAFF
TRBV10-3 13 CAIRQDSNEKLFF
TRBV10-3 15 CAISDQGAATDTQYF
TRBV4-3 14 CASSQAGGDHEQYF
TRBV11-3 16 CASSSAGDGSYNEQFF
TRBV4-3 14 CASSQVVGEGRAFF
TRBV18 16 CASSSTSGTGSNEAFF
TRBV7-9 17 CASSTAREGANTGELFF
TRBV28 13 CASSSGTSYEQYF
TRBV4-3 17 CASSQGLPGQGTYEQYF
TRBV5-6 17 CASSWGFGGGGNTEAFF
TRBV29-1 11 CSVERDWEQYF
TRBV4-3 18 CASSHGTSGSIGSYEQYF
TRBV5-6 17 CASSSMVPRQGAYEQYF
TRBV18 18 CASSPPTGAAAANYGYTF
TRBV7-6 12 CASSLVGPGGTF
TRBV19 12 CASRYSNQPQHF
TRBV7-2 13 CASSFSSYNEQFF
TRBV30 15 CAWSKRDRGLYEQYF
TRBV29-1 14 CSVEDGRGPYEQYF
TRBV29-1 12 CSVRDNTDTQYF
TRBV25-1 12 CASSEAWGPYTF
TRBV2 14 CASSPLAGTDTQYF
TRBV6-5 16 CASSYSKAQGAYEQYF
TRBV27 14 CASSTAREVETQYF
TRBV28 11 CASSLSWRAFF
TRBV18 13 CASSPDTVSEQYF
TRBV5-1 15 CASSLVAGPNQPQHF
TRBV19 15 CASSRQGAFGNEQFF
TRBV19 20 CASSWKGQGASGSYNSPLHF
TRBV6-5 15 CASSYSALLTGPQHF
TRBV2 14 CASRSMQVQETQYF
TRBV6-5 16 CASSSQTARGTDTQYF